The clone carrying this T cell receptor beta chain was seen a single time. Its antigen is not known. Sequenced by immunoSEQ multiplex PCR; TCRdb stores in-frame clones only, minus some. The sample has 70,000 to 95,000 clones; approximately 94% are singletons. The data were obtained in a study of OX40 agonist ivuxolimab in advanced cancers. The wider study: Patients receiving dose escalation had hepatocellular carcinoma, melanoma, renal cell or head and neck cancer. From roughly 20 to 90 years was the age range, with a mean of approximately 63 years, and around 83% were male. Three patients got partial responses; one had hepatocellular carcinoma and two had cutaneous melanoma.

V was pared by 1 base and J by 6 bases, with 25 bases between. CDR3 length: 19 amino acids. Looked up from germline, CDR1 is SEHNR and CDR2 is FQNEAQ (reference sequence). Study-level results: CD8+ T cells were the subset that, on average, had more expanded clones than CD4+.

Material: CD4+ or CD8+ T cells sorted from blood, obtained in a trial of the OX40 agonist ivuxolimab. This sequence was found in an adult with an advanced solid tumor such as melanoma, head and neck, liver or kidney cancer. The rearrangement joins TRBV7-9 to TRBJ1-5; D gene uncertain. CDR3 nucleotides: TGTGCCAGCAGCTTAGGTGGAGGGAGGAGCTCTTCGAGGACTCAGCCCCAGCATTTT. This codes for CASSLGGGRSSSRTQPQHF.